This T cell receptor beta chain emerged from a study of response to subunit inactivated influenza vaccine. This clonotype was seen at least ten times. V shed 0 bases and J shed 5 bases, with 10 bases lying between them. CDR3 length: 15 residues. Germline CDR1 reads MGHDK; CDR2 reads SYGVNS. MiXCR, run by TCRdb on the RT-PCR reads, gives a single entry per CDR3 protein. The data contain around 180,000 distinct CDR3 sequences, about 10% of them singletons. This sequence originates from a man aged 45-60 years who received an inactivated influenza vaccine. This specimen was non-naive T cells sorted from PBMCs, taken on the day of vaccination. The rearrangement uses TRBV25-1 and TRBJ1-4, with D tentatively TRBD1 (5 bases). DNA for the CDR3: TGTGCCAGCAGTGAATATTCTGGGGCGAATGAAAAACTGTTTTTT. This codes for CASSEYSGANEKLFF. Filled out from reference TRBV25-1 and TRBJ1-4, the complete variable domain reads EADIYQTPRYLVIGTGKKITLECSQTMGHDKMYWYQQDPGMELHLIHYSYGVNSTEKGDLSSESTVSRIRTEHFPLTLESARPSHTSQYLCASSEYSGANEKLFFGSGTQLSVL.